These 32 T cell receptor beta chains share one sample of origin, sequenced in a study of Tregs in tolerant kidney transplant recipients. Clones were read by immunoSEQ multiplex PCR, and TCRdb kept only the in-frame ones, dropping some. The repertoire holds more than 25,000 clones, with 82% as singletons. No antigen is known for these receptors. Input material: Tregs from blood cultured with allogeneic cells. Receptors were obtained from a human donor in good health.

This chain uses TRBV27 with TRBJ1-5, with a tentative D call TRBD1 (6 bases). Germline CDR1 MNHEY, CDR2 SMNVEV (reference sequence). V was cut by 2 bases and J by 5 bases, with 10 bases left in between. This CDR3 contains 14 residues. CDR3 nucleotide sequence: TGTGCCAGCAGTTTAGTAAGGGGGGATCAGCCCCAGCATTTT. This sequence encodes CASSLVRGDQPQHF.

To note about this clone: The same CDR3 is also encoded by other DNA sequences in this sample. This chain connects TRBV10-3 to TRBJ2-1; 7 positions agree with TRBD1. The CDR3 runs 16 residues. V lost 7 bases to trimming and J lost 3 bases; unmatched junction nucleotides: 12. Germline V lookup: CDR1 ENHRY, CDR2 SYGVKD. CDR3 region: CAIILTGQPIYNEQFF. The CDR3 bases are TGTGCCATCATCCTGACGGGACAGCCGATCTACAATGAGCAGTTCTTC.

The V gene is TRBV5-1, the J gene TRBJ1-1; unclear D gene. Per the germline V gene, CDR1 is SGHRS and CDR2 is YFSETQ. Trimming stripped 1 base from V and 3 bases from J, with 10 bases between. This CDR3 has 14 residues. The CDR3 DNA reads TGCGCCAGCAGCTTGAACCCAGGAGACACTGAAGCTTTCTTT. Protein: CASSLNPGDTEAFF.

CDR3 region: CASRGWLEAFF. The DNA for the CDR3 is TGTGCCAGCAGGGGGTGGCTAGAAGCTTTCTTT. The V call is TRBV6-5, the J call TRBJ1-1, with no clear D. Germline assignment: CDR1 MNHEY and CDR2 SVGAGI. Trimming shortened V by 6 bases and J by 8 bases, and 10 bases separated the two germline ends. There are 11 residues in the CDR3.

The sample holds one count of this clone. As DNA, the CDR3 is TGCGCCAGCAGCCAAGCTCTACAGGGGCGAGGCTACACCTTC. It codes for CASSQALQGRGYTF. The rearrangement joins TRBV4-3 to TRBJ1-2; 7 bases are shared with TRBD1. Germline V CDR1 and CDR2: LGHNA, YSLEER. The CDR3 extends over 14 amino acids. J lost 8 bases, V lost 1 base, and 7 bases had no gene match.

The rearrangement links TRBV6-6 to TRBJ1-2; 8 nucleotides agree with TRBD1. Trimming took 10 bases from V and 8 from J; bases not matched to a gene: 6. The germline V gene has CDR1 MNHNY and CDR2 SVGAGI (reference sequence). The CDR3 is made up of 11 amino acids. The CDR3 region has the DNA TGTGCCACTTCAGGGGGCGCGGGCTACACCTTC. Its protein is CATSGGAGYTF.

The chain joins TRBV4-3 to TRBJ2-7, with D possibly matching TRBD2 (6 bases). The CDR3 sequence is 13 residues long. Germline V gene data show CDR1 as LGHNA and CDR2 as YSLEER. The germline V and J ends were trimmed by 2 bases and 7 bases, with 12 bases remaining between them. The CDR3 DNA reads as TGCGCCAGCAGCCAATCGTCGGCGGGAGAGCAGTACTTC. Amino acids: CASSQSSAGEQYF.

This clone was detected only once. The chain carries TRBV18 and TRBJ2-3; possible D gene TRBD1, 7 bases. CDR3 length equals 15 residues. The V end was cut by 6 bases, the J end by 2 bases, with 15 bases between. Germline CDR1 KGHSH, CDR2 LQKENI. CDR3 nucleotide sequence: TGTGCCAGCTCTCTTCCAGGGGGGATCACAGATACGCAGTATTTT. This encodes CASSLPGGITDTQYF.

This chain uses TRBV18 with TRBJ1-5; 7 bases align to TRBD1. With V trimmed by 3 bases and J by 7 bases, 3 bases remained unmatched. Germline assignment: CDR1 KGHSH and CDR2 LQKENI. This CDR3 is built from 13 residues. CDR3 in amino acids: CASSPGQDQPQHF. The CDR3 coding sequence is TGTGCCAGCTCACCTGGACAGGACCAGCCCCAGCATTTT.

The DNA of the CDR3 is TGCGCCAGCAGCCGAGGGAGGATAGGAGAGACCCAGTACTTC. Translation: CASSRGRIGETQYF. The genes are TRBV5-1 and TRBJ2-5, with D possibly being TRBD2 (6 bases). The CDR3 covers 14 residues. Between the trimmed V and J ends, which lost 4 bases and 4 bases, there was a span of 14 bases. Germline assignment: CDR1 SGHRS and CDR2 YFSETQ.

The J gene is TRBJ1-1, the V gene TRBV11-2; D is unclear. The germline V and J ends were trimmed by 0 bases and 1 base, with 9 bases remaining between them. Per germline, CDR1 SGHAT and CDR2 FQNNGV. The CDR3 has 15 residues. The CDR3 DNA follows: TGTGCCAGCAGCTTAGACATTTCCCAGAACACTGAAGCTTTCTTT. Translating gives CASSLDISQNTEAFF.

This sequence joins TRBV18 and TRBJ2-1; 7 bases agree with TRBD2. CDR3 size: 14 residues. CDR1 is KGHSH, CDR2 LQKENI, per germline. Trimming cost V 3 bases and J 10 bases; bases outside gene matches: 9. Here the CDR3 DNA reads TGTGCCAGCTCACCGAAAGCGGGACCGGGGGAGCAGTTCTTC. Its translation: CASSPKAGPGEQFF.

The CDR3 DNA sequence: TGTGCCATCAGTGGCGAAGACGGGGGGACCCAGTACTTC. Its protein product is CAISGEDGGTQYF. The gene calls are TRBV10-3 and TRBJ2-5; D may be TRBD2 (6 bases). The germline CDR1 and CDR2 sequences are ENHRY and SYGVKD. This CDR3 has 13 amino acids. Trimming left V 4 bases short and J 7 bases short, with 13 bases between.

This clone was seen more than once but under ten times. This chain connects TRBV7-6 to TRBJ2-2; D gene uncertain. The CDR3 is made up of 14 amino acids. CDR1 SGHVS and CDR2 FNYEAQ come from the germline V gene. V lost 1 base to trimming and J lost 2 bases, with 5 bases between them. CDR3 loop: CASSLVSNTGELFF. DNA for the CDR3: TGTGCCAGCAGCTTAGTTAGCAACACCGGGGAGCTGTTTTTT.

The chain employs TRBV5-6 and TRBJ1-6; the match to TRBD1 covers 7 bases. Unmatched junction bases numbered 6, after V lost 2 bases and J lost 10 bases. There are 14 residues in the CDR3. Germline V gene sequence: CDR1 SGHDT, CDR2 YYEEEE. The CDR3 region is CASSLTGVRSPLHF. The CDR3 coding sequence is TGTGCCAGCAGCTTAACAGGGGTGCGATCACCCCTCCACTTT.

In this sample, this clone is medium-sized. The V call is TRBV5-1, the J call TRBJ2-7, with TRBD2 as a possible D gene (7 bases). Trimming shortened V by 5 bases and J by 8 bases, and 20 bases separated the two germline ends. The CDR3 contains 14 residues. Germline CDR1 and CDR2: SGHRS and YFSETQ. CDR3 region: CASRAGADGSKQYF. CDR3 sequence (DNA): TGCGCCAGCAGGGCGGGGGCCGACGGGTCCAAGCAGTACTTC.

The chain combines TRBV7-2 with TRBJ2-1; D is possibly TRBD1 or TRBD2 (5 bases each). This CDR3 comprises 14 residues. The V gene's germline CDR1 is SGHTA and CDR2 FQGNSA. Trimming took 5 bases from V and 9 from J, leaving 17 bases between them. The CDR3 here is CASSDGDPWGEQFF. CDR3 coding DNA: TGTGCCAGCAGCGACGGGGACCCCTGGGGTGAGCAGTTCTTC.

The chain employs TRBV30 and TRBJ2-3; D is tentatively TRBD1 or TRBD2 (5 bases each). V lost 3 bases to trimming and J lost 2 bases, with 12 bases between them. Germline CDR1 and CDR2: GTSNPN and SVGIG (reference sequence). The CDR3 covers 14 residues. The CDR3 DNA reads as TGTGCCTGGAGCCAGGGACGCCACACAGATACGCAGTATTTT. Its translation is CAWSQGRHTDTQYF.

Judged by abundance, this clone is medium-sized. The chain joins TRBV14 to TRBJ2-1; 15 nucleotides match TRBD2. Germline V gene sequence: CDR1 SGHDN, CDR2 FVKESK. The V gene end was trimmed by 1 base and the J gene end by 12 bases; junction bases not matched to a gene: 7. This CDR3 is built from 16 residues. The CDR3: CASSQAGTSGRRGQFF. CDR3 sequence (DNA): TGTGCCAGCAGCCAAGCCGGGACTAGCGGGAGGCGTGGGCAGTTCTTC.

J is TRBJ2-4 and V is TRBV19; possibly TRBD1 for D (6 bases). The CDR3 spans 15 residues. Germline V gives CDR1 LNHDA, CDR2 SQIVND (reference sequence). V gave up 5 bases and J gave up 0 bases, with 11 bases separating them. The CDR3 sequence is CASSPYRVAKNIQYF. CDR3 nucleotides: TGTGCCAGTAGTCCGTACAGGGTAGCCAAAAACATTCAGTACTTC.

DNA of the CDR3: TGCGCCAGCAGCTTAGAAGGGGTGGGCTATGGCTACACCTTC. Its protein product is CASSLEGVGYGYTF. The chain carries TRBV5-1 and TRBJ1-2; a possible D gene is TRBD1 (5 bases). V was pared by 2 bases and J by 4 bases, with 12 bases between. Per germline, CDR1 SGHRS and CDR2 YFSETQ. The length of the CDR3 is 14 residues.

This clone was seen a handful of times. The V gene is TRBV30, the J gene TRBJ1-3, with D unclear. V lost 2 bases and J lost 0, with 11 bases in between. Germline CDR1 GTSNPN, CDR2 SVGIG (reference sequence). This CDR3 comprises 15 residues. In DNA form, the CDR3 reads TGTGCCTGGAGTTTCGATACGGCCTCTGGAAACACCATATATTTT. This encodes CAWSFDTASGNTIYF.

This chain connects TRBV6-4 to TRBJ2-3; a weak D match, TRBD1 (6 bases). Germline V lookup: CDR1 MRHNA, CDR2 SNTAGT. This CDR3 has 14 amino acids. Between the trimmed V and J ends, which lost 6 bases and 2 bases, there was a span of 12 bases. The CDR3 loop is CASRVTGFTDTQYF. CDR3 sequence (DNA): TGTGCCAGCAGAGTCACAGGGTTCACAGATACGCAGTATTTT.

The chain has TRBV11-3 and TRBJ2-5, with a possible D match to TRBD2 (6 bases). CDR3 length: 15 residues. V lost 3 bases, J lost 4 bases, and 15 bases lay in between. Germline V gene sequence: CDR1 SGHNT, CDR2 YENEEA. The CDR3 coding sequence is TGTGCCAGCAGCTTCCGGGGGACCGAGGGAGAGACCCAGTACTTC. Translation: CASSFRGTEGETQYF.

This clone was observed a single time. CDR3 sequence: CASSQDIPGQNNADTQYF. CDR3 DNA sequence: TGCGCCAGCAGCCAAGATATTCCGGGACAGAATAACGCAGATACGCAGTATTTT. V usage is TRBV4-3 and J usage is TRBJ2-3, with 7 nucleotides matching TRBD1. Germline V gives CDR1 LGHNA, CDR2 YSLEER. CDR3 size: 18 residues. Trimming removed 0 bases from V and 4 bases from J; junction bases left unmatched: 13.

The chain is built from TRBV9 and TRBJ2-3; 9 bases match TRBD2. Germline trimming cut 0 bases from V and 8 bases from J; bases unmatched to any gene: 13. This CDR3 has 17 residues. Germline values: CDR1 SGDLS, CDR2 YYNGEE. In DNA, the CDR3 is TGTGCCAGCAGCGTAGTCCCCCTGGCGGGGGGGCGGGGTACGCAGTATTTT. Its translation is CASSVVPLAGGRGTQYF.

V is TRBV18 and J is TRBJ1-2; D is undetermined. V lost 3 bases, J lost 4 bases, and 12 bases lay in between. This CDR3 has 14 residues. Germline CDR1 and CDR2: KGHSH and LQKENI. The CDR3 is CASSPENRVYGYTF. DNA for the CDR3: TGTGCCAGCTCACCTGAAAACAGAGTCTATGGCTACACCTTC.

The chain is built from TRBV7-8 and TRBJ1-2, with D tentatively TRBD1 (6 bases). From germline, CDR1 is SGHVS and CDR2 FQNEAQ. Trimming pared 5 bases from V and 0 bases from J, leaving 19 bases between. The CDR3 extends over 17 amino acids. The DNA for the CDR3 is TGTGCCAGCAGCCCTTGGACAGCCCGAAATACTAACTATGGCTACACCTTC. Amino acids: CASSPWTARNTNYGYTF.

This clone was counted once. This chain uses TRBV11-1 with TRBJ1-1; D unresolved. Trimming pared 1 base from V and 5 bases from J, leaving 5 bases between. The CDR3 is 12 residues long. Germline V CDR1 and CDR2: SGHAT, FQDESV (reference sequence). This CDR3 is CASSLGETEAFF. In DNA form, the CDR3 reads TGTGCCAGCAGCTTAGGCGAGACTGAAGCTTTCTTT.

J is TRBJ2-3 and V is TRBV5-6; TRBD2 aligns across 13 bases. The CDR3 is 16 residues long. The V gene's germline CDR1 is SGHDT and CDR2 YYEEEE. The V segment lost 5 bases and the J segment 2 bases; nucleotides outside the gene matches: 5. In nucleotides, the CDR3 is TGTGCCAGCAGGTTGACTAGCGGGGGGTTCACAGATACGCAGTATTTT. This sequence encodes CASRLTSGGFTDTQYF.

This clone was counted only a few times. This chain connects TRBV5-1 to TRBJ2-1; 10 bases align to TRBD2. Germline values: CDR1 SGHRS, CDR2 YFSETQ. After removal of 2 bases from V and 8 bases from J, the junction contained 19 bases not matched to a gene. This CDR3 has 19 residues. This CDR3 is CASSFDLPTLAGEGDEQFF. CDR3 sequence (DNA): TGCGCCAGCAGCTTTGACCTTCCGACTCTAGCGGGAGAGGGTGATGAGCAGTTCTTC.

CDR3 bases: TGCGCCAGCAGCCCCTTTAGGGGCAATGAGCAGTTCTTC. It is translated as CASSPFRGNEQFF. The chain uses TRBV4-3 and TRBJ2-1, with D perhaps matching TRBD1 (5 bases). Looked up from germline, CDR1 is LGHNA and CDR2 is YSLEER. The germline V and J ends were trimmed by 4 bases and 6 bases, with 10 bases remaining between them. CDR3 length: 13 amino acids.